The source of this TCR beta chain is a study of response to subunit inactivated influenza vaccine. V was cut by 2 bases and J by 0 bases, with 16 bases left in between. The CDR3 extends over 17 amino acids. CDR1 and CDR2 (germline): LGHDT, YNNKEL (reference sequence). Whole-study results and caveats: The authors put forward the suggestion that each seasonal influenza vaccination may bring in only a limited number of new T cells.

As regards this clonotype: Its target is unknown.

TCRdb fed the RT-PCR reads into MiXCR, producing one record per CDR3 protein. The table shows approximately 500,000 distinct CDR3 sequences, with around 15% occurring only once. The source was PBMCs from blood, collected 11 to 12 days after vaccination. The source is a man aged 45-60 years who received an inactivated influenza vaccine. The rearrangement uses TRBV3-1 and TRBJ1-1, with a tentative D call TRBD1 (5 bases). The CDR3 DNA is TGTGCCAGCAGCCAAAGAGGGGCCGGGGGGATGAACACTGAAGCTTTCTTT. Translated: CASSQRGAGGMNTEAFF.